These 2 T cell receptor beta chains were sequenced from one sample in a study of blood T cell repertoires in COVID-19 (dated by TCRdb to the early 2020s). Libraries were prepared through the immunoSEQ multiplex PCR assay. TCRdb took over this immuneACCESS table, retaining in-frame rearrangements with V and J assigned. Such tables are incomplete; in checked studies, under half of the missing clones stem from an unresolved V gene, and the remainder is unexplained. This sample holds 100,000 to 120,000 clones; about 79% were observed only once. Of the sample, 16% is held by the ten largest clones. Material for sequencing was peripheral blood. The receptors were gathered from a woman aged 80 or older with active or convalescent COVID-19.

The gene calls are TRBV7-8 and TRBJ1-5; D unresolved. The CDR3 length is 15 residues. Germline V gene data show CDR1 as SGHVS and CDR2 as FQNEAQ. The V end lost 6 bases, the J end lost 6 bases, and 18 bases lay between the germline ends. CDR3 residues: CASRPAFDLGQPQHF. The CDR3 DNA reads TGTGCCAGCAGACCGGCCTTCGACTTGGGTCAGCCCCAGCATTTT.

The genes are TRBV28 and TRBJ1-4; no definite D call. This CDR3 has 15 amino acids. Deletions cut 3 bases from V and 3 bases from J, with 11 bases between. Looked up from germline, CDR1 is MDHEN and CDR2 is SYDVKM. The CDR3 DNA sequence: TGTGCCAGCAGTTTCCGCGGGAAACCTAATGAAAAACTGTTTTTT. Translating it yields CASSFRGKPNEKLFF.